The 29 T cell receptor beta chains in this list originate from one sample, sequenced in a study of radiation and T cells in renal cell carcinoma. The time point here: blood 2 weeks post-SBRT. Treatment: 15 Gy SBRT to primary tumor, nephrectomy 4 weeks later. The data were produced by immunoSEQ multiplex PCR, yet TCRdb's version contains in-frame clones alone and is incomplete. There are some 130,000 clones in the sample; approximately 75% occur only once, and approximately 2% lies in the top ten. This sample comprised blood, obtained from a patient whose treatment included radiotherapy and nephrectomy. The receptors shown here come from a woman aged 60-75 years with renal cell carcinoma.

The rearrangement joins TRBV28 to TRBJ1-6; D remains unclear. Between the trimmed V and J ends, which lost 1 base and 9 bases, there was a span of 19 bases. This CDR3 contains 17 residues. The germline gives CDR1 MDHEN, CDR2 SYDVKM. CDR3 bases: TGTGCCAGCAGTTTATATAGGGCCGCTCGTTCCAGTTCACCCCTCCACTTT. Translating gives CASSLYRAARSSSPLHF.

V gene TRBV19 combines with J gene TRBJ2-7; perhaps TRBD1 as D (6 bases). Trimming took 1 base from V and 2 from J, leaving 9 bases between them. Germline V gene sequence: CDR1 LNHDA, CDR2 SQIVND (reference sequence). The CDR3 covers 14 residues. The CDR3 spells CASSIVAGAYEQYF. The DNA of the CDR3 is TGTGCCAGTAGTATAGTCGCAGGGGCCTACGAGCAGTACTTC.

This clone was counted at least ten times. The chain has TRBV7-9 and TRBJ1-4; no clear D gene. V lost 5 bases to trimming and J lost 1 base, with 14 bases between them. CDR1 is SEHNR, CDR2 FQNEAQ, per germline (reference sequence). CDR3 length: 16 amino acids. For the CDR3, the DNA is TGTGCCAGCAGCCGGCCTCTTGGGTTAACTAATGAAAAACTGTTTTTT. As protein: CASSRPLGLTNEKLFF.

The V and J genes are TRBV19 and TRBJ1-2, with 9 bases identical to TRBD1. V dropped 6 bases and J dropped 2; count of bases not matched to a gene: 4. Germline-derived CDR1 and CDR2 are LNHDA and SQIVND (reference sequence). The CDR3 runs to 14 residues. The CDR3 is CASRLQGANYGYTF. The CDR3 coding sequence is TGTGCCAGTAGGCTACAGGGGGCGAACTATGGCTACACCTTC. The complete variable domain, with remaining parts taken from reference TRBV19 and TRBJ1-2, reads DGGITQSPKYLFRKEGQNVTLSCEQNLNHDAMYWYRQDPGQGLRLIYYSQIVNDFQKGDIAEGYSVSREKKESFPLTVTSAQKNPTAFYLCASRLQGANYGYTFGSGTRLTVV.

The chain carries TRBV27 and TRBJ1-2, with D possibly being TRBD1 (6 bases). The CDR3 has 14 amino acids. Trimming shortened V by 4 bases and J by 6 bases, and 15 bases separated the two germline ends. Germline-derived CDR1 and CDR2 are MNHEY and SMNVEV (reference sequence). The CDR3 sequence is CASSSTPRQDGYTF. CDR3 DNA sequence: TGTGCCAGCAGTTCTACCCCCCGACAGGATGGCTACACCTTC.

This chain connects TRBV29-1 to TRBJ2-1; 13 bases fit TRBD2. J was trimmed by 6 bases and V by 7 bases; bases with no gene match: 3. This CDR3 region has 13 residues. Germline loops: CDR1 SQVTM, CDR2 ANQGSEA. CDR3 sequence: CSGRTSGGNEQFF. DNA of the CDR3: TGCAGCGGGCGGACTAGCGGGGGCAATGAGCAGTTCTTC.

This chain links TRBV7-3 with TRBJ2-2; 7 bases match TRBD1. The CDR3 extends over 13 amino acids. Trimming took 5 bases from V and 6 from J; bases not matched to a gene: 3. The V gene's germline CDR1 is SGHTA and CDR2 FQGTGA. The CDR3 loop is CASSGTGAGELFF. The CDR3, as DNA: TGTGCCAGCAGCGGAACAGGGGCCGGGGAGCTGTTTTTT.

The rearrangement joins TRBV7-9 to TRBJ2-6; D is unclear. With 3 bases removed from V and 1 base from J, the gap between germline ends came to 10 bases. The CDR3 is 16 residues long. From germline, CDR1 is SEHNR and CDR2 FQNEAQ (reference sequence). CDR3 nucleotides: TGTGCCAGCAGCTTCGGACGGAGATCTGGGGCCAACGTCCTGACTTTC. Translating gives CASSFGRRSGANVLTF. The full variable domain, rest sourced from reference TRBV7-9 and TRBJ2-6, is DTGVSQNPRHKITKRGQNVTFRCDPISEHNRLYWYRQTLGQGPEFLTYFQNEAQLEKSRLLSDRFSAERPKGSFSTLEIQRTEQGDSAMYLCASSFGRRSGANVLTFGAGSRLTVL.

Remarks on this clone: Other DNA sequences from this sample encode an identical CDR3 as well. This chain joins TRBV27 and TRBJ1-1; tentative D call: TRBD1 (6 bases). Germline CDR1 is MNHEY and CDR2 is SMNVEV (reference sequence). V lost 5 bases, J lost 5 bases, and 18 bases lay in between. The CDR3 is 15 residues long. CDR3 residues: CASSLLTGGRTEAFF. The CDR3 nucleotides read TGTGCCAGCAGTCTCCTGACAGGCGGAAGAACTGAAGCTTTCTTT.

The chain links TRBV29-1 to TRBJ2-1; D remains ambiguous. The CDR3 consists of 13 residues. Looked up from germline, CDR1 is SQVTM and CDR2 is ANQGSEA. The V and J ends lost 3 bases and 4 bases respectively, with 10 bases between them. For the CDR3, the DNA is TGCAGCGTTGATGAGCGATCGTACAATGAGCAGTTCTTC. Translation: CSVDERSYNEQFF.

The gene calls are TRBV27 and TRBJ2-7; D is unresolved. The V end lost 8 bases, the J end lost 3 bases, and 8 bases lay between the germline ends. Germline lookup yields CDR1 MNHEY and CDR2 SMNVEV (reference sequence). CDR3 length equals 11 residues. The chain's CDR3 is CASGEYYEQYF. The CDR3 DNA is TGTGCCAGCGGTGAGTACTACGAGCAGTACTTC.

This clone was counted between two and nine times. The V gene is TRBV5-1, the J gene TRBJ1-4, with 7 bases identical to TRBD1. This CDR3 has 14 amino acids. The V gene's germline CDR1 is SGHRS and CDR2 YFSETQ. The V segment lost 4 bases and the J segment 8 bases; nucleotides outside the gene matches: 8. The CDR3: CASSRGQPLEKLFF. Written as DNA, the CDR3 is TGCGCCAGCAGCCGGGGACAGCCATTAGAAAAACTGTTTTTT.

The chain carries TRBV12-2 and TRBJ2-6. TRBV12-2 is deemed a pseudogene. The CDR3 is 20 residues long. The CDR3 DNA reads TGTGCAAGTCGCTTAGCCGCACCCTCGACGCTTCTCTCTGGGGCCAACGTCCTGACTTTC. Its protein product is CASRLAAPSTLLSGANVLTF.

A note on this clone: Sequence at one end of the junction differs from germline and may be a read error. V gene TRBV6-6 combines with J gene TRBJ1-2, with D perhaps matching TRBD1 (6 bases). Germline V gives CDR1 MNHNY, CDR2 SVGAGI (reference sequence). This CDR3 spans 14 amino acids. CDR3 amino acids: CASRYYTGGGGYTF. CDR3 DNA sequence: TGTGCCAGCAGATACTACACGGGGGGCGGTGGCTACACCTTC.

The CDR3 is CASSQDIGGRAEAFF. The DNA for the CDR3 is TGTGCCAGCAGCCAAGATATAGGGGGGAGGGCTGAAGCTTTCTTT. V gene TRBV4-2 combines with J gene TRBJ1-1, with D perhaps TRBD1 (6 bases). The CDR3 has 15 residues. Germline CDR1 reads LGHNA; CDR2 reads YNFKEQ. Deletions cut 0 bases from V and 6 bases from J, with 14 bases between.

The chain carries TRBV5-1 and TRBJ2-3, with D perhaps matching TRBD2 (5 bases). Trimming stripped 5 bases from V and 3 bases from J, with 13 bases between. Germline CDR1 reads SGHRS; CDR2 reads YFSETQ. The CDR3 is 14 amino acids. For the CDR3, the DNA is TGCGCCAGCAGAACTGTCACGGGGACAGATACGCAGTATTTT. Translated: CASRTVTGTDTQYF.

Worth noting for this clone: Other DNA sequences in this specimen translate into the identical CDR3. V usage is TRBV27 and J usage is TRBJ1-5; no reliable D call. The CDR3 length is 14 residues. Germline CDR1 is MNHEY and CDR2 is SMNVEV (reference sequence). V lost 5 bases to trimming and J lost 2 bases, with 10 bases between them. CDR3 sequence (DNA): TGTGCCAGCAGTCTCCGGGATGGCAATCAGCCCCAGCATTTT. Its protein product is CASSLRDGNQPQHF.

The rearrangement uses TRBV2 and TRBJ1-2; TRBD1 is a possible D gene (6 bases). V dropped 2 bases and J dropped 6 bases, with 13 bases sitting between them. Germline V CDR1 and CDR2: SNHLY, FYNNEI. The length of the CDR3 is 14 residues. DNA of the CDR3: TGTGCCAGCAGTGAAAGGCGCAGGGGAGATGGCTACACCTTC. It is translated as CASSERRRGDGYTF.

The CDR3 sequence: CATGRGNQPQHF. Written as DNA, the CDR3 is TGTGCCACCGGAAGGGGCAATCAGCCCCAGCATTTT. J is TRBJ1-5 and V is TRBV15, with D uncertain. Germline loops: CDR1 LNHNV, CDR2 YYDKDF (reference sequence). CDR3 length: 12 amino acids. Deletions cut 8 bases from V and 2 bases from J, with 7 bases between.

V is TRBV5-1 and J is TRBJ2-5; 7 nucleotides align to TRBD1. There are 16 residues in the CDR3. Unmatched junction bases numbered 19, after V lost 5 bases and J lost 9 bases. Germline CDR1 and CDR2: SGHRS and YFSETQ. The CDR3 reads CASRDNRDSLEMPQYF. The CDR3 DNA follows: TGCGCCAGCAGAGACAACCGGGACAGCCTCGAAATGCCCCAGTACTTC.

CDR3 protein: CASTAGTRTSPLHF. The CDR3, as DNA: TGTGCCAGCACCGCCGGGACAAGGACTTCACCCCTCCACTTT. The chain is built from TRBV27 and TRBJ1-6; D perhaps matches TRBD1 (6 bases). Trimming took 7 bases from V and 9 from J, leaving 16 bases between them. The germline gives CDR1 MNHEY, CDR2 SMNVEV (reference sequence). This CDR3 region has 14 residues.

This rearrangement joins TRBV5-6 to TRBJ2-7; D uncertain. CDR3 size: 15 residues. CDR1 is SGHDT, CDR2 YYEEEE, per germline. The V end was cut by 0 bases, the J end by 0 bases, with 10 bases between. The CDR3 is CASSLGQQSSYEQYF. CDR3 sequence (DNA): TGTGCCAGCAGCTTGGGTCAGCAGTCCTCCTACGAGCAGTACTTC.

This chain's CDR3 is CASSDGPSTEQFF. The DNA of the CDR3 is TGTGCCAGCAGTGACGGGCCCTCTACTGAGCAGTTCTTC. The V gene is TRBV6-4, the J gene TRBJ2-1; D remains ambiguous. This CDR3 is built from 13 residues. Germline lookup yields CDR1 MRHNA and CDR2 SNTAGT. Trimming took off 2 bases at V and 9 bases at J, with 11 bases between the two ends.

The V call is TRBV6-6, the J call TRBJ1-5; possibly TRBD1 for D (5 bases). V was pared by 1 base and J by 3 bases, with 10 bases between. The CDR3 covers 15 residues. Germline V gene sequence: CDR1 MNHNY, CDR2 SVGAGI (reference sequence). CDR3 DNA: TGTGCCAGCAGTTACTTTCAGGGTTACAATCAGCCCCAGCATTTT. Translation gives CASSYFQGYNQPQHF.

The rearrangement uses TRBV6-1 and TRBJ2-3; a weak D match, TRBD2 (5 bases). This CDR3 is built from 15 residues. Between the trimmed V and J ends, which lost 1 base and 2 bases, there was a span of 10 bases. Per germline, CDR1 MNHNS and CDR2 SASEGT. CDR3 loop: CASSEGPGVTDTQYF. In DNA, the CDR3 is TGTGCCAGCAGTGAAGGTCCCGGGGTCACAGATACGCAGTATTTT.

V is TRBV5-1 and J is TRBJ2-7; D unclear. Trimming removed 1 base from V and 3 bases from J, with 8 bases in between. Germline V gives CDR1 SGHRS, CDR2 YFSETQ. The CDR3 sequence is 13 residues long. CDR3 DNA: TGCGCCAGCAGCTTGCAGTTAGACTACGAGCAGTACTTC. Translating gives CASSLQLDYEQYF.

The chain carries TRBV19 and TRBJ2-1; TRBD1 might be the D (6 bases). Germline V lookup: CDR1 LNHDA, CDR2 SQIVND (reference sequence). The CDR3 covers 13 residues. Deletions cut 4 bases from V and 8 bases from J, with 12 bases between. CDR3 residues: CASSRDKNYEQFF. In nucleotides, the CDR3 is TGTGCCAGTAGTAGGGACAAAAACTATGAGCAGTTCTTC.

The V and J genes are TRBV4-3 and TRBJ1-1; D ambiguous. The germline V gene encodes CDR1 LGHNA and CDR2 YSLEER. V was trimmed by 1 base and J by 8 bases, leaving 17 bases between them. The CDR3 runs to 15 residues. CDR3 protein: CASSQALGPTAEAFF. The CDR3, as DNA: TGCGCCAGCAGCCAAGCCCTCGGACCCACAGCCGAAGCTTTCTTT.

V and J are TRBV18 and TRBJ1-1; D gene unclear. With 0 bases removed from V and 1 base from J, the gap between germline ends came to 3 bases. The CDR3 loop spans 13 amino acids. Germline CDR1 KGHSH, CDR2 LQKENI. CDR3 sequence (DNA): TGTGCCAGCTCACCACCCCCGAACACTGAAGCTTTCTTT. This encodes CASSPPPNTEAFF.